The present T cell receptor (beta chain) was sequenced within a study of PD-1 blockade in classical Hodgkin lymphoma. Findings of the study overall: Complete responders' baseline diversity resembled that of newly diagnosed patients. Among the patients, those starting nivolumab under 1 year after ASCT were excluded. TCR diversity rose significantly by C4D1 in CD4+ but not CD8+ cells.

Worth noting for this clone: The antigen is not known.

The CDR3 runs to 12 residues. Trimming stripped 4 bases from V and 4 bases from J, with 7 bases between. Germline V gene data show CDR1 as SGHRS and CDR2 as YFSETQ. The time point here: cycle 4 day 1 (C4D1), after about 6 weeks of nivolumab. Every patient had relapsed following autologous stem cell transplantation, and cohorts differed in brentuximab vedotin exposure. Each best response was a complete response, a partial response or progressive disease. Generated by immunoSEQ multiplex PCR, the TCRdb table keeps only in-frame clones and is missing some. The table has approximately 61,000 clones, approximately 90% seen once.

This chain uses TRBV5-1 with TRBJ2-3; D remains ambiguous. This receptor was taken from a human donor with classical Hodgkin lymphoma. The input for sequencing was peripheral blood mononuclear cells (PBMCs), taken before the fourth cycle of nivolumab. CDR3 loop: CASSTGADTQYF. In nucleotides, the CDR3 is TGCGCCAGCAGCACCGGTGCAGATACGCAGTATTTT.